The 21 T cell receptor beta chains below come from one sample, sequenced in a study of monozygotic twins with inflammatory bowel disease. TCRdb re-called the 5' RACE reads; every CDR3 protein appears as one record, without DNA. This listing includes approximately 200,000 distinct CDR3 sequences. The sequencing sample was made of blood. These receptors came from a human donor with ulcerative colitis or Crohn's disease, or a healthy co-twin of an affected twin (not recorded which).

The chain carries TRBV20-1 and TRBJ1-1; the TRBD1 assignment by TCRdb is unverifiable without DNA. Germline CDR1 DFQATT, CDR2 SNEGSKA (reference sequence). This CDR3 contains 13 residues. CDR3 amino acids: CSATQGKNTEAFF.

V is TRBV20-1 and J is TRBJ1-6. This CDR3 contains 16 residues. Germline V lookup: CDR1 DFQATT, CDR2 SNEGSKA (reference sequence). The CDR3 here is CSARDPRPRDNSPLHF.

The CDR3 loop is CASSLGSGVGETQYF. The V gene is TRBV5-1, the J gene TRBJ2-5; TCRdb's D call of TRBD2 is untestable without DNA. CDR3 length: 15 amino acids. Germline-derived CDR1 and CDR2 are SGHRS and YFSETQ. The full variable domain, its missing parts supplied by reference TRBV5-1 and TRBJ2-5, is KAGVTQTPRYLIKTRGQQVTLSCSPISGHRSVSWYQQTPGQGLQFLFEYFSETQRNKGNFPGRFSGRQFSNSRSEMNVSTLELGDSALYLCASSLGSGVGETQYFGPGTRLLVL.

The chain employs TRBV20-1 and TRBJ2-6; as DNA is missing, the TRBD1 call by TCRdb cannot be tested. This CDR3 spans 15 amino acids. Germline values: CDR1 DFQATT, CDR2 SNEGSKA (reference sequence). The chain's CDR3 is CSAKATGAGANVLTF.

CDR3 sequence: CASSHETGTKFGAFF. V gene TRBV7-9 combines with J gene TRBJ1-1; as DNA is missing, the TRBD1 call by TCRdb cannot be tested. CDR1 is SEHNR, CDR2 FQNEAQ, per germline (reference sequence). The CDR3 length is 15 residues.

This chain connects TRBV6-1 to TRBJ1-5. From germline, CDR1 is MNHNS and CDR2 SASEGT. The CDR3 covers 13 residues. This CDR3 is CASKEGTNQPQHF.

The chain employs TRBV12-3 or TRBV12-4 and TRBJ2-7. CDR3 length: 12 amino acids. CDR3 amino acids: CASSPDGREQYF.

The CDR3 here is CASRRQGNEQFF. The rearrangement joins TRBV6-5 to TRBJ2-1; lacking DNA, the TRBD1 call made by TCRdb goes unchecked. CDR3 length: 12 residues. The germline gives CDR1 MNHEY, CDR2 SVGAGI.

The chain is built from TRBV11-2 and TRBJ1-1; TCRdb reports TRBD1, a call that lacks DNA to check it against. CDR1 is SGHAT, CDR2 FQNNGV, per germline. CDR3 size: 15 residues. CDR3 sequence reads: CASSLDRRGPTEAFF. The full variable domain, its missing parts supplied by reference TRBV11-2 and TRBJ1-1, is EAGVAQSPRYKIIEKRQSVAFWCNPISGHATLYWYQQILGQGPKLLIQFQNNGVVDDSQLPKDRFSAERLKGVDSTLKIQPAKLEDSAVYLCASSLDRRGPTEAFFGQGTRLTVV.

This chain joins TRBV7-3 and TRBJ2-5; TCRdb picks TRBD1, but there is no DNA to check that call. The CDR3 contains 14 residues. Germline V gives CDR1 SGHTA, CDR2 FQGTGA. The CDR3 sequence is CASSPGGTQETQYF. Full variable domain (outside the CDR3, taken from reference TRBV7-3 and TRBJ2-5): GAGVSQTPSNKVTEKGKYVELRCDPISGHTALYWYRQSLGQGPEFLIYFQGTGAADDSGLPNDRFFAVRPEGSVSTLKIQRTERGDSAVYLCASSPGGTQETQYFGPGTRLLVL.

J is TRBJ2-7 and V is TRBV5-1; as DNA is missing, the TRBD1 call by TCRdb cannot be tested. Germline V gene lookup returns CDR1 SGHRS and CDR2 YFSETQ. The CDR3 covers 17 residues. The CDR3 loop is CASSPFSLDRGGHEQYF.

The chain's CDR3 is CASRGPNTEAFF. This sequence joins TRBV3-1 and TRBJ1-1. There are 12 residues in the CDR3. Germline assignment: CDR1 LGHDT and CDR2 YNNKEL (reference sequence).

The rearrangement joins TRBV7-6 to TRBJ2-2; with no DNA, the TCRdb D assignment of TRBD1 cannot be verified. The germline CDR1 and CDR2 sequences are SGHVS and FNYEAQ. CDR3 length equals 13 residues. The CDR3 reads CASSSYRTGELFF.

The chain recombines TRBV28 with TRBJ1-1; the TCRdb call, TRBD1, lacks DNA for checking. CDR1 and CDR2 (germline): MDHEN, SYDVKM. The CDR3 has 14 residues. CDR3 sequence: CASSSYSGHTEAFF. The entire variable domain, with the rest obtained from reference TRBV28 and TRBJ1-1, is as follows: DVKVTQSSRYLVKRTGEKVFLECVQDMDHENMFWYRQDPGLGLRLIYFSYDVKMKEKGDIPEGYSVSREKKERFSLILESASTNQTSMYLCASSSYSGHTEAFFGQGTRLTVV.

This chain links TRBV6-1 with TRBJ1-3. Germline CDR1 reads MNHNS; CDR2 reads SASEGT. The CDR3 contains 15 residues. CDR3 in amino acids: CASSDSGSSGNTIYF.

The J gene is TRBJ1-4, the V gene TRBV20-1; TCRdb names TRBD1, which stays unverified in the absence of DNA. CDR3 size: 15 residues. Germline CDR1 is DFQATT and CDR2 is SNEGSKA (reference sequence). This CDR3 is CSAEGAPGHSEKLFF.

The chain has TRBV12-3 or TRBV12-4 and TRBJ1-1. The CDR3 has 12 amino acids. CDR3 amino acids: CASSFIGREAFF.

The V gene is TRBV7-8, the J gene TRBJ1-5; TCRdb lists TRBD1, though no DNA is available to test this call. CDR1 is SGHVS and CDR2 is FQNEAQ in the germline V gene. The CDR3 length is 17 residues. CDR3 residues: CASSLSVVWGAGQPQHF.

The chain links TRBV12-5 to TRBJ2-2. CDR3 length: 12 amino acids. Germline CDR1 and CDR2: LGHNT and FRNRAP. CDR3 sequence: CASALSTGELFF.

The rearrangement joins TRBV5-4 to TRBJ2-3; TCRdb's assignment of TRBD2 cannot be checked, as there is no DNA. This CDR3 has 15 amino acids. CDR1 and CDR2 from the germline V gene are SGHNT and YYREEE (reference sequence). CDR3 residues: CASSLKRTSTDTQYF.

This chain joins TRBV5-1 and TRBJ2-5; the TCRdb D gene call, TRBD1, has no DNA to confirm it. This CDR3 region has 14 residues. Per germline, CDR1 SGHRS and CDR2 YFSETQ. The CDR3 loop is CASSLTGGKETQYF.